The clone carrying this TCR beta chain has at least ten counts. The sample is drawn from a study of T cells after yellow fever vaccination. This CDR3 region has 13 residues. CDR1 and CDR2 from the germline V gene are ENHRY and SYGVKD. With 3 bases removed from V and 6 bases from J, the gap between germline ends came to 9 bases. General study points: The study found a weaker secondary response that peaked faster, day 5 versus 15.

Each CDR3 protein is one row after TCRdb ran MiXCR on the 5' RACE reads. The data contain tens of thousands of distinct CDR3 sequences, 4.5% of them singletons. The source was PBMCs, either bulk or a sorted T-cell subset (CD4+, CD8+, memory, or dextramer-sorted; not recorded which), collected on the day of the yellow fever booster vaccination. The sequence derives from a man aged 18 to 30 who received the YFV17D yellow fever vaccine. This sequence joins TRBV10-3 and TRBJ2-1; the D is unclear. The DNA for the CDR3 is TGTGCCATCAGTGATACATTAATCAATGAGCAGTTCTTC. Amino acid sequence: CAISDTLINEQFF.